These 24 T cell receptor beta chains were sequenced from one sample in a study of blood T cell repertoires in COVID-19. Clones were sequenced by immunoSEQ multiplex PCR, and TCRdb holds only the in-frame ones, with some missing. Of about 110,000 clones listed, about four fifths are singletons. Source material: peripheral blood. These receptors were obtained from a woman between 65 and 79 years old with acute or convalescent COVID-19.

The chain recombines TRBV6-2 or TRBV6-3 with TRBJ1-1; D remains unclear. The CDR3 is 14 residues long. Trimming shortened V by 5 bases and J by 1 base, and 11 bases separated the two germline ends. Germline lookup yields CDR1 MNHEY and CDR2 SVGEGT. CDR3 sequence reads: CASSRGLENTEAFF. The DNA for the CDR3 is TGTGCCAGCAGTAGAGGCCTTGAGAACACTGAAGCTTTCTTT.

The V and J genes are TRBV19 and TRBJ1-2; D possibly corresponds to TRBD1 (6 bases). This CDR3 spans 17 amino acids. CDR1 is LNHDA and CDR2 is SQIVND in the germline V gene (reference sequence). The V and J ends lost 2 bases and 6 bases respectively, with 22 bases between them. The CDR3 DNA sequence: TGTGCCAGTAGTATAATCGGGGTTTCGGGGGGGGCAGATGGCTACACCTTC. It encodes CASSIIGVSGGADGYTF. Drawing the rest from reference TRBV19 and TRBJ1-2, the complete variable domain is DGGITQSPKYLFRKEGQNVTLSCEQNLNHDAMYWYRQDPGQGLRLIYYSQIVNDFQKGDIAEGYSVSREKKESFPLTVTSAQKNPTAFYLCASSIIGVSGGADGYTFGSGTRLTVV.

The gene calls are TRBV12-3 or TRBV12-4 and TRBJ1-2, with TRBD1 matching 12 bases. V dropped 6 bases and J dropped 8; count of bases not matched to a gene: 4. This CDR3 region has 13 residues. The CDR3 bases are TGTGCCAGCAGCCGGGACAGGGGGCACGGCTACACCTTC. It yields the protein CASSRDRGHGYTF.

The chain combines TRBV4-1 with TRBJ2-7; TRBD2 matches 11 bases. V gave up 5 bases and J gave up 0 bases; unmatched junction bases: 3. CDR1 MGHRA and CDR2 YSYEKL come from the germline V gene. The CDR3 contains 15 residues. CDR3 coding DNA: TGCGCCAGCAGCTTGACTAGCGGGACCTCCTACGAGCAGTACTTC. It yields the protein CASSLTSGTSYEQYF.

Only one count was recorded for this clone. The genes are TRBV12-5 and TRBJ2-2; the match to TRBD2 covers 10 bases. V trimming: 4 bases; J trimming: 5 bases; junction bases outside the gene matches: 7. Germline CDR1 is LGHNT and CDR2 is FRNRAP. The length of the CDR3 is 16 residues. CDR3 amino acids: CASGWEMGLATGELFF. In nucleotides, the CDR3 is TGTGCTAGTGGTTGGGAAATGGGACTAGCGACCGGGGAGCTGTTTTTT.

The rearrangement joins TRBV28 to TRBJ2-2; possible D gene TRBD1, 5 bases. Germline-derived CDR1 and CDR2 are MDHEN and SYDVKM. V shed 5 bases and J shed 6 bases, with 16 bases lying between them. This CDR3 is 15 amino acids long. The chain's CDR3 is CASSNQGIEAGELFF. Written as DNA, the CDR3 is TGTGCCAGCAGTAATCAGGGAATTGAGGCCGGGGAGCTGTTTTTT. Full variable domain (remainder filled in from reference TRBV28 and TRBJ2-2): DVKVTQSSRYLVKRTGEKVFLECVQDMDHENMFWYRQDPGLGLRLIYFSYDVKMKEKGDIPEGYSVSREKKERFSLILESASTNQTSMYLCASSNQGIEAGELFFGEGSRLTVL.

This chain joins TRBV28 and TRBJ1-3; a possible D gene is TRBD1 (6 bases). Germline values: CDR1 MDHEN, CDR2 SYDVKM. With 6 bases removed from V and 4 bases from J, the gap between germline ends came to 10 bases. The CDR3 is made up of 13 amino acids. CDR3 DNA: TGTGCCAGCAGGGGACATGACGGAAACACCATATATTTT. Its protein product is CASRGHDGNTIYF.

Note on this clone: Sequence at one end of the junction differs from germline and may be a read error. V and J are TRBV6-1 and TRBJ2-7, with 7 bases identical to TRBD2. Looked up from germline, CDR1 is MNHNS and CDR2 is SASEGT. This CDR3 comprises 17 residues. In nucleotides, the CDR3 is TGTGCCAGCAGTGTTGATAGCGGGCCAACTGGTCCCAAGAAGCATTACTTC. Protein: CASSVDSGPTGPKKHYF.

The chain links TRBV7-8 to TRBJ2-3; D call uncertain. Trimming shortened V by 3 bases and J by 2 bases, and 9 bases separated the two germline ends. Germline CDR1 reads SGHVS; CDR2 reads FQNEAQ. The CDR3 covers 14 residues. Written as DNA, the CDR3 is TGTGCCAGCAGCTTGCAGATGATCACAGATACGCAGTATTTT. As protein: CASSLQMITDTQYF.

CDR3 protein: CASSDRTGTEIYYGYTF. CDR3 coding DNA: TGCGCCAGCAGTGATCGGACCGGGACAGAGATCTACTATGGCTACACCTTC. The chain recombines TRBV10-2 with TRBJ1-2, with 7 nucleotides matching TRBD1. The germline V gene encodes CDR1 WSHSY and CDR2 SAAADI. After removal of 3 bases from V and 3 bases from J, the junction contained 13 bases not matched to a gene. This CDR3 is 17 amino acids long.

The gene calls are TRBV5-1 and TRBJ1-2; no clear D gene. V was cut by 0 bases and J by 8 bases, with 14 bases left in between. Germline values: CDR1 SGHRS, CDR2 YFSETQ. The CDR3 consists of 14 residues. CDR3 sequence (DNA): TGCGCCAGCAGCTTGGCCGATACCCGCGGGGGCTACACCTTC. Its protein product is CASSLADTRGGYTF.

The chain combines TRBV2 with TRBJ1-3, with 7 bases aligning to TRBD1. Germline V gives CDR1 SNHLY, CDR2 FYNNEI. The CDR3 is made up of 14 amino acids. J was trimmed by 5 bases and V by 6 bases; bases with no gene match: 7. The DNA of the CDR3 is TGTGCCAGCAGCCCCGGGACAGTGAGAAACACCATATATTTT. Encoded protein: CASSPGTVRNTIYF.

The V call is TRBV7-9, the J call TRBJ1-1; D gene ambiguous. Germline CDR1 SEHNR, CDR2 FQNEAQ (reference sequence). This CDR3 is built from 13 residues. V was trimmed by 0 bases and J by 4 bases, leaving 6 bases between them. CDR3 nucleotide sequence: TGTGCCAGCAGCTTAGCCGCTAGCACTGAAGCTTTCTTT. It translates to CASSLAASTEAFF.

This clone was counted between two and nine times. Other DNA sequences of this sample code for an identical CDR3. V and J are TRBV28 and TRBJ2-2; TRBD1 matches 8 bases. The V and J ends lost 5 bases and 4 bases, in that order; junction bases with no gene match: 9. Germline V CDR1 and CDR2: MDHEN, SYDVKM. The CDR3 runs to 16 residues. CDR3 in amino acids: CASSPSRGLSTGELFF. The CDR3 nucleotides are TGTGCCAGCAGTCCAAGCAGGGGGCTGAGCACCGGGGAGCTGTTTTTT. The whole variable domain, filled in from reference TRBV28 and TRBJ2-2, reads DVKVTQSSRYLVKRTGEKVFLECVQDMDHENMFWYRQDPGLGLRLIYFSYDVKMKEKGDIPEGYSVSREKKERFSLILESASTNQTSMYLCASSPSRGLSTGELFFGEGSRLTVL.

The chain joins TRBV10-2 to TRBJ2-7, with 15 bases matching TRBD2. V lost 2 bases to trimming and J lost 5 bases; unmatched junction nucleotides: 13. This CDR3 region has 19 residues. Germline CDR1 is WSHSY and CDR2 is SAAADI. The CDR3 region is CASSEIPWTSGRAGHEQYF. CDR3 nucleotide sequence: TGCGCCAGCAGTGAGATACCCTGGACTAGCGGGAGGGCCGGCCACGAGCAGTACTTC.

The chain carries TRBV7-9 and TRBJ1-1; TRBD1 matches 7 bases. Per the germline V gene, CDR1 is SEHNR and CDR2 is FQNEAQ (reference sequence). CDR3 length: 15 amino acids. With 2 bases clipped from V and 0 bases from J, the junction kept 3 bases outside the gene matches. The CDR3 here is CASSLRGQMNTEAFF. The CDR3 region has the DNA TGTGCCAGCAGCTTACGGGGACAGATGAACACTGAAGCTTTCTTT.

DNA of the CDR3: TGCGCCAGCAGTGAGCGGGATACCTCCTACGAGCAGTACGTC. Encoded protein: CASSERDTSYEQYV. The chain uses TRBV10-1 and TRBJ2-7; perhaps TRBD2 as D (5 bases). This CDR3 contains 14 residues. The germline V gene encodes CDR1 WNHNN and CDR2 SYGVQD (reference sequence). Between the trimmed V and J ends, which lost 2 bases and 0 bases, there was a span of 8 bases.

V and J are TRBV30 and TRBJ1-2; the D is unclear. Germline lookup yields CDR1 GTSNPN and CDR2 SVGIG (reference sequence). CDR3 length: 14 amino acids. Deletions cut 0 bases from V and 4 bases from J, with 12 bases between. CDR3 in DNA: TGTGCCTGGAGTGTACCAGGCACGTTCTATGGCTACACCTTC. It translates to CAWSVPGTFYGYTF.

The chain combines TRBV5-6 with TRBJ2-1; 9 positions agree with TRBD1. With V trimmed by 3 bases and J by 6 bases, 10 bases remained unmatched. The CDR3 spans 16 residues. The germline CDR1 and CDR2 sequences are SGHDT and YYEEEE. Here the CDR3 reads CASSSTGTGYTNEQFF. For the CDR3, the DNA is TGTGCCAGCAGCTCTACCGGGACAGGGTATACCAATGAGCAGTTCTTC.

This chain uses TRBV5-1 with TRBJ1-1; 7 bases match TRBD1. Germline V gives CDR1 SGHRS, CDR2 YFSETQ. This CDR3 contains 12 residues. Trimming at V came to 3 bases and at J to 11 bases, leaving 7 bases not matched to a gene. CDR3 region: CASSYDRARAFF. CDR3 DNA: TGCGCCAGCAGCTACGACAGGGCGCGGGCTTTCTTT.

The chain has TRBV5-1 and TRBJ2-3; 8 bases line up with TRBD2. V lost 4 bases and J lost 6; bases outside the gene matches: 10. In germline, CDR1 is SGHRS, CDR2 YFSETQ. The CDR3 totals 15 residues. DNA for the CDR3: TGCGCCAGCAGCCCAGACGGGAGGGCCGGGGATACGCAGTATTTT. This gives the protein CASSPDGRAGDTQYF.

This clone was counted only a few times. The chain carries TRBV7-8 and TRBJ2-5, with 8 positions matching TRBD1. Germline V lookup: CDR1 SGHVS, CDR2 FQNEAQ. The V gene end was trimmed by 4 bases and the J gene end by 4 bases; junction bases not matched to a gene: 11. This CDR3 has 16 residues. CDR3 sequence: CASSSDRTGGGETQYF. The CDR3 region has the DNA TGTGCCAGCAGCTCGGACCGAACAGGGGGAGGAGAGACCCAGTACTTC.

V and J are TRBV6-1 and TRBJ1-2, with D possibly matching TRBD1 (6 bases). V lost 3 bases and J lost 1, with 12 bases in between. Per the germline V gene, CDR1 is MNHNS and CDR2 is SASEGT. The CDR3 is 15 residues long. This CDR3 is CASSDGTPLNYGYTF. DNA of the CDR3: TGTGCCAGCAGTGATGGGACACCACTTAACTATGGCTACACCTTC.

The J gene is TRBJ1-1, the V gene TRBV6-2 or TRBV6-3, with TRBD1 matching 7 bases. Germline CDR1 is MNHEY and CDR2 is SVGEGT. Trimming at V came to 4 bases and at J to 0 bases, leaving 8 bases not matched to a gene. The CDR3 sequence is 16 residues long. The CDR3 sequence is CASSSRDSLMNTEAFF. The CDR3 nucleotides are TGTGCCAGCAGTTCCCGGGACAGCTTAATGAACACTGAAGCTTTCTTT.